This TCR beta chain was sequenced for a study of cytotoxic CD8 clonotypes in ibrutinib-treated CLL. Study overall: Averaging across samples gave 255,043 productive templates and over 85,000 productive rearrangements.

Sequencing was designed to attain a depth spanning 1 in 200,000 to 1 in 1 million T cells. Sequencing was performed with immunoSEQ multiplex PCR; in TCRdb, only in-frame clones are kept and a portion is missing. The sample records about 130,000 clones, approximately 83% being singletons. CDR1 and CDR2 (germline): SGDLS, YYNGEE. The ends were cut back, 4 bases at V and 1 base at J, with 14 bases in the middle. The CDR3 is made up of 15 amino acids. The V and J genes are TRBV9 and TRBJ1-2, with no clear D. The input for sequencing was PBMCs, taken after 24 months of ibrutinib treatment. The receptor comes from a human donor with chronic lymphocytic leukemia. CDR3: CASSPGQTRNYGYTF. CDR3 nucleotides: TGTGCCAGCAGCCCTGGGCAGACTCGTAACTATGGCTACACCTTC.